This T cell receptor beta chain emerged from a study of blood T cell repertoires in COVID-19. About the research overall: The analysed material was cDNA or gDNA that came from T cells, B-cell-depleted T cells, or PBMCs.

Germline assignment: CDR1 MDHEN and CDR2 SYDVKM. The J segment lost 7 bases and the V segment lost 6 bases, leaving 13 bases of the junction unmatched. This CDR3 contains 16 residues. The table came from immunoSEQ multiplex PCR; TCRdb's copy has only in-frame clones and leaves some out. The sample has about 130,000 clones; around 89% are singletons. The sequence derives from a man aged 60 to 75 with active or convalescent COVID-19. The chain combines TRBV28 with TRBJ2-2, with 8 bases lining up with TRBD1. The sample consisted of peripheral blood. CDR3 region: CASRFTQGERHGELFF. DNA for the CDR3: TGTGCCAGCAGGTTTACACAGGGGGAGCGTCACGGGGAGCTGTTTTTT. The full variable domain, in which reference TRBV28 and TRBJ2-2 provide the parts outside the CDR3, is DVKVTQSSRYLVKRTGEKVFLECVQDMDHENMFWYRQDPGLGLRLIYFSYDVKMKEKGDIPEGYSVSREKKERFSLILESASTNQTSMYLCASRFTQGERHGELFFGEGSRLTVL.